Given below is one T cell receptor beta chain in context. As processed by the authors: By means of reference gene primer amplification, nucleated cell counts were estimated. TCRdb's table, derived via immunoSEQ multiplex PCR, lists solely in-frame clones and lacks some. From that table come the V and J calls and clone size; the DNA was used to work out D and trimming. The top ten hold 4% of the sample, which has about 140,000 clones, about 80% seen once. CDR1 is LNHDA and CDR2 is SQIVND in the germline V gene (reference sequence). V shed 4 bases and J 4 bases; nucleotides not matched to a gene: 8. The CDR3 extends over 16 amino acids. These data belong to a study of blood T cell repertoires in COVID-19. Study context: Sources were T cells, B-cell-depleted T cells, or PBMCs; the material itself was cDNA or gDNA.

The specimen sequenced was peripheral blood. The chain uses TRBV19 and TRBJ2-7; 12 bases fit TRBD1. The sequence came from a woman aged 55 to 70 with acute or convalescent COVID-19. The CDR3 DNA sequence: TGTGCCAGTAGTAGAGACGTGGGACAGGGGGCTTACGAGCAGTACTTC. Protein sequence: CASSRDVGQGAYEQYF. The complete variable domain, with remaining parts taken from reference TRBV19 and TRBJ2-7, reads DGGITQSPKYLFRKEGQNVTLSCEQNLNHDAMYWYRQDPGQGLRLIYYSQIVNDFQKGDIAEGYSVSREKKESFPLTVTSAQKNPTAFYLCASSRDVGQGAYEQYFGPGTRLTVT.